This T cell receptor (beta chain) appears in the sequencing data of a study of immune evolution from preneoplasia to lung adenocarcinoma. About the study: HLA loss of heterozygosity: roughly 6.4% AIS, 15% MIA, around 33% ADC, none AAH.

The CDR3 loop spans 17 amino acids. V was clipped by 1 base and J by 4 bases; unmatched bases: 9. Germline loops: CDR1 LGHNA, CDR2 YSLEER. Using immunoSEQ multiplex PCR, the repertoire was profiled, and TCRdb retains in-frame clones only, with some absent. The table lists 6,000 to 8,500 clones, about four fifths of them singletons. This clone has more than one count but fewer than ten. The rearrangement links TRBV4-3 to TRBJ2-3; TRBD2 agrees at 9 bases. The TCR was taken from a person between 65 and 79 years old with lung adenocarcinoma. The sequenced sample was FFPE minimally invasive lung adenocarcinoma tissue. CDR3 in amino acids: CASSQGGSGSGADTQYF. For the CDR3, the DNA is TGCGCCAGCAGCCAAGGTGGTAGCGGGAGTGGCGCAGATACGCAGTATTTT.